Listed below are T cell receptor beta chains from one sample, sequenced in a study of CD8 T cells in ankylosing spondylitis. Each CDR3 protein is one row after TCRdb ran MiXCR on the 5' RACE reads. The table includes fewer than 500,000 distinct CDR3 sequences, 26% detected once. The sample taken for sequencing was blood, either unsorted or a sorted T cell fraction (not recorded which). The receptors were sampled from a male donor with ankylosing spondylitis. Both conserved end residues are part of each CDR3. Fields, in order: CDR3 DNA, CDR3 protein, J gene, V gene, D gene, clone size. The D gene is left open where the match is weak. Clone size is shown for a subset of rows, as once, few, many or a class of expanded clone.

DNA: TGCAGTGGTGTGACGGGGGGGGATCGGAGCAATCAGCCCCAGCATTTT
CDR3: CSGVTGGDRSNQPQHF
J: TRBJ1-5
V: TRBV20-1
D: -
size: few

DNA: TGTGCCACCAGAGACAGAGGTGAGCAGTTCTTC
CDR3: CATRDRGEQFF
J: TRBJ2-1
V: TRBV24-1
D: -
size: -

DNA: TGTGCCAGCAGCTTAGCTGGGACTAGCGGGAACACAGATACGCAGTATTTT
CDR3: CASSLAGTSGNTDTQYF
J: TRBJ2-3
V: TRBV7-6
D: TRBD2
size: -

DNA: TGTGCCATCAGTTCAGACCGGGCCAATCAGCCCCAGCATTTT
CDR3: CAISSDRANQPQHF
J: TRBJ1-5
V: TRBV10-3
D: -
size: few

DNA: TGTGCCAGCAGTCCCCCCGACACCTTTGAAGCTTTCTTT
CDR3: CASSPPDTFEAFF
J: TRBJ1-1
V: TRBV27
D: -
size: -

DNA: TGTGCCAGCAGCTTAGAGTCGGCGGGAGGTGCAGATACGCAGTATTTT
CDR3: CASSLESAGGADTQYF
J: TRBJ2-3
V: TRBV7-9
D: TRBD2
size: few

DNA: TGTGCCAGCAGTTACCCATGGACTAGCGGGTTCACCGGGGAGCTGTTTTTT
CDR3: CASSYPWTSGFTGELFF
J: TRBJ2-2
V: TRBV6-5
D: TRBD2
size: -

DNA: TGCGCCAGCAGCTTGGGGACTACACTCTACAATGAGCAGTTCTTC
CDR3: CASSLGTTLYNEQFF
J: TRBJ2-1
V: TRBV5-1
D: -
size: few

DNA: TGTGCCACCAGCAGAGTAGGACAGACTGAAGCTTTCTTT
CDR3: CATSRVGQTEAFF
J: TRBJ1-1
V: TRBV15
D: -
size: few

DNA: TGTGCCAGCAGCCAAGAACGAGCGGGGTCCTACAATGAGCAGTTCTTC
CDR3: CASSQERAGSYNEQFF
J: TRBJ2-1
V: TRBV4-2
D: TRBD2
size: few

DNA: TGTGCCAGCAGCCGATTGACAGGGGGATCCTACAATGAGCAGTTCTTC
CDR3: CASSRLTGGSYNEQFF
J: TRBJ2-1
V: TRBV7-9
D: TRBD1
size: few

DNA: TGTGCCAGCTGCCCGGGGGGAGCGATGGAGACCCAGTACTTC
CDR3: CASCPGGAMETQYF
J: TRBJ2-5
V: TRBV7-9
D: TRBD2
size: -

DNA: TGCGCCAGCAGCGTGGGGGACAACAATGAGCAGTTCTTC
CDR3: CASSVGDNNEQFF
J: TRBJ2-1
V: TRBV5-1
D: -
size: -

DNA: TGTGCCACCAGCAGAGAAGTAAGAAGCAATCAGCCCCAGCATTTT
CDR3: CATSREVRSNQPQHF
J: TRBJ1-5
V: TRBV15
D: -
size: few

DNA: TGTGCCAGCACCTACGGGGGTGGGGGTGTAACTTACGAGCAGTACTTC
CDR3: CASTYGGGGVTYEQYF
J: TRBJ2-7
V: TRBV6-1
D: -
size: few

DNA: TGCAGTGCTCAATCCCCTAGCGAGGGCGGGGAGCTGTTTTTT
CDR3: CSAQSPSEGGELFF
J: TRBJ2-2
V: TRBV20-1
D: -
size: few

DNA: TGTGCCAGCAGTTCCTCCAGCGGGAGACCCTACAATGAGCAGTTCTTC
CDR3: CASSSSSGRPYNEQFF
J: TRBJ2-1
V: TRBV27
D: TRBD2
size: -

DNA: TGTGCCAGCTCGACTACTAGCGGCGGCACCGGGGAGCTGTTTTTT
CDR3: CASSTTSGGTGELFF
J: TRBJ2-2
V: TRBV18
D: TRBD2
size: -

DNA: TGTGCCAGCAGAAAGACTAGCTCCGTCACAGATACGCAGTATTTT
CDR3: CASRKTSSVTDTQYF
J: TRBJ2-3
V: TRBV6-1
D: TRBD2
size: -

DNA: TGTGCCAGCAGTGCCACCCTTACTAGCGGGAGATACAATGAGCAGTTCTTC
CDR3: CASSATLTSGRYNEQFF
J: TRBJ2-1
V: TRBV2
D: TRBD2
size: few

DNA: TGTGCCAGCAGCTTAACCTCGGCTGCAGATACGCAGTATTTT
CDR3: CASSLTSAADTQYF
J: TRBJ2-3
V: TRBV7-9
D: -
size: -

DNA: TGCGCCAGCAGCTCGTCCGGGACTAGTCGTTTTGAGCAGTTCTTC
CDR3: CASSSSGTSRFEQFF
J: TRBJ2-1
V: TRBV5-1
D: TRBD2
size: few

DNA: TGCAGTGCTCTTATGGACCGTCCGAGCTCCTACAATGAGCAGTTCTTC
CDR3: CSALMDRPSSYNEQFF
J: TRBJ2-1
V: TRBV20-1
D: -
size: few

DNA: TGCGCCAGCTCGAACCCGGACCGATTTGAAGCTTTCTTT
CDR3: CASSNPDRFEAFF
J: TRBJ1-1
V: TRBV10-1
D: -
size: few

DNA: TGCGCCAGCAGCCACAACGATAGGACTCAGCCCCAGCATTTT
CDR3: CASSHNDRTQPQHF
J: TRBJ1-5
V: TRBV4-1
D: -
size: -

DNA: TGCGCCAGCAGCCTTGACCGGGGACAGGGCACAGATACGCAGTATTTT
CDR3: CASSLDRGQGTDTQYF
J: TRBJ2-3
V: TRBV5-1
D: TRBD1
size: once

DNA: TGTGCCAGCAGCCGCCAGGGGAGGGATGAAAAACTGTTTTTT
CDR3: CASSRQGRDEKLFF
J: TRBJ1-4
V: TRBV7-2
D: -
size: few

DNA: TGTGCCAGCAGCTATTGGAGGGGAGAAGTGCTCAATGAGCAGTTCTTC
CDR3: CASSYWRGEVLNEQFF
J: TRBJ2-1
V: TRBV5-6
D: -
size: -

DNA: TGCGCCAGCAGTGTCCCGGGGGGGGCCTCGATCTTC
CDR3: CASSVPGGASIF
J: TRBJ2-1
V: TRBV10-2
D: TRBD2
size: few

DNA: TGCAGTACCGACAGGTTCAACTATGGCTACACCTTC
CDR3: CSTDRFNYGYTF
J: TRBJ1-2
V: TRBV20-1
D: -
size: -

DNA: TGTGCCACCAGGGGGGTGGTCAACAATGAGCAGTTCTTC
CDR3: CATRGVVNNEQFF
J: TRBJ2-1
V: TRBV10-3
D: -
size: -

DNA: TGCGCCAGCAGCTTAGCCGACAGGAACAATGAGCAGTTCTTC
CDR3: CASSLADRNNEQFF
J: TRBJ2-1
V: TRBV5-1
D: -
size: few

DNA: TGTGCCAGCAGTCCCGGACCGGCAAATACGCAGTATTTT
CDR3: CASSPGPANTQYF
J: TRBJ2-3
V: TRBV6-1
D: -
size: few

DNA: TGTGCTAGTGGAAACCGGGACAGGGGCAGTTCACCCCTCCACTTT
CDR3: CASGNRDRGSSPLHF
J: TRBJ1-6
V: TRBV12-5
D: TRBD1
size: -

DNA: TGTGCCAGCAGTGAAGCGCGACAGGGGCCTGGAAACACCATATATTTT
CDR3: CASSEARQGPGNTIYF
J: TRBJ1-3
V: TRBV6-1
D: TRBD1
size: -

DNA: TGCAGTGCTAGAGGGGGGGCCCGGCAGCCCCAGCATTTT
CDR3: CSARGGARQPQHF
J: TRBJ1-5
V: TRBV20-1
D: -
size: few

DNA: TGCAGTGCTAGAGTAGGGACTCAAGAGACCCAGTACTTC
CDR3: CSARVGTQETQYF
J: TRBJ2-5
V: TRBV20-1
D: -
size: -

DNA: TGTGCCACCAGCAGAGATTTGGGAGTTGGGGAAGATACGCAGTATTTT
CDR3: CATSRDLGVGEDTQYF
J: TRBJ2-3
V: TRBV15
D: -
size: few

DNA: TGCGCCAGCAGCTTTGGGGGGGGCGAGGGTCAGCCCCAGCATTTT
CDR3: CASSFGGGEGQPQHF
J: TRBJ1-5
V: TRBV5-1
D: -
size: few

DNA: TGTGCCACCAGTGATTTGCCCCGGACAGGGGGCTCCGGGGAGCTGTTTTTT
CDR3: CATSDLPRTGGSGELFF
J: TRBJ2-2
V: TRBV24-1
D: TRBD1
size: few

DNA: TGTGCCAGCACCCTGACGGAGTTCTCGGATGGCTACACCTTC
CDR3: CASTLTEFSDGYTF
J: TRBJ1-2
V: TRBV7-6
D: -
size: few

DNA: TGTGCCAGCAGTTGGGGGACAGGGCTAAACACTGAAGCTTTCTTT
CDR3: CASSWGTGLNTEAFF
J: TRBJ1-1
V: TRBV12-3/TRBV12-4
D: TRBD1
size: -

DNA: TGCGCCAGCAGCCGAGCGGGAGGTGATGGAGATACGCAGTATTTT
CDR3: CASSRAGGDGDTQYF
J: TRBJ2-3
V: TRBV5-1
D: TRBD2
size: few

DNA: TGTGCCAGCAGTGAAATTCGGCAAGAGACCCAGTACTTC
CDR3: CASSEIRQETQYF
J: TRBJ2-5
V: TRBV2
D: -
size: few

DNA: TGCGCCAGCAGCGGGCAGGGGACGGGCACTGAAGCTTTCTTT
CDR3: CASSGQGTGTEAFF
J: TRBJ1-1
V: TRBV5-1
D: -
size: few

DNA: TGTGCCAGCAGCCGACCCCTAGCGGGAGTGCAAAATGAGCAGTTCTTC
CDR3: CASSRPLAGVQNEQFF
J: TRBJ2-1
V: TRBV3-1
D: TRBD2
size: few

DNA: TGCAGTGCTAGAGGGACGGGCAGAACTTATGGCTACACCTTC
CDR3: CSARGTGRTYGYTF
J: TRBJ1-2
V: TRBV20-1
D: -
size: -

DNA: TGCAGCGTTACCGGGACTAGCGGGAGTACTGAGCAGTTCTTC
CDR3: CSVTGTSGSTEQFF
J: TRBJ2-1
V: TRBV29-1
D: TRBD2
size: -

DNA: TGTGCCAGCAGCTCCCTTGGACAGACAAGAAGAACCGGGGAGCTGTTTTTT
CDR3: CASSSLGQTRRTGELFF
J: TRBJ2-2
V: TRBV5-6
D: -
size: -

DNA: TGCGCCAGCAGCCCACTAGCGGGAGTTCTCTACAATGAGCAGTTCTTC
CDR3: CASSPLAGVLYNEQFF
J: TRBJ2-1
V: TRBV5-1
D: TRBD2
size: few

DNA: TGTGCCTGGAGACCCCGCGTCTACAATGAGCAGTTCTTC
CDR3: CAWRPRVYNEQFF
J: TRBJ2-1
V: TRBV30
D: -
size: -

DNA: TGTGCCAGCAGCTTAGATCAGGCATACTATGGCTACACCTTC
CDR3: CASSLDQAYYGYTF
J: TRBJ1-2
V: TRBV7-2
D: -
size: few

DNA: TGTGCCAGCAGCAGGACAAGTCAAGAGACCCAGTACTTC
CDR3: CASSRTSQETQYF
J: TRBJ2-5
V: TRBV9
D: -
size: -

DNA: TGTGCCAGCAGCTTAGGACTAGCGGGATCTTACAATGAGCAGTTCTTC
CDR3: CASSLGLAGSYNEQFF
J: TRBJ2-1
V: TRBV7-9
D: TRBD2
size: few

DNA: TGTGCCAGCAGTGGACTCCGCCAGCCCCAGCATTTT
CDR3: CASSGLRQPQHF
J: TRBJ1-5
V: TRBV12-3/TRBV12-4
D: -
size: few